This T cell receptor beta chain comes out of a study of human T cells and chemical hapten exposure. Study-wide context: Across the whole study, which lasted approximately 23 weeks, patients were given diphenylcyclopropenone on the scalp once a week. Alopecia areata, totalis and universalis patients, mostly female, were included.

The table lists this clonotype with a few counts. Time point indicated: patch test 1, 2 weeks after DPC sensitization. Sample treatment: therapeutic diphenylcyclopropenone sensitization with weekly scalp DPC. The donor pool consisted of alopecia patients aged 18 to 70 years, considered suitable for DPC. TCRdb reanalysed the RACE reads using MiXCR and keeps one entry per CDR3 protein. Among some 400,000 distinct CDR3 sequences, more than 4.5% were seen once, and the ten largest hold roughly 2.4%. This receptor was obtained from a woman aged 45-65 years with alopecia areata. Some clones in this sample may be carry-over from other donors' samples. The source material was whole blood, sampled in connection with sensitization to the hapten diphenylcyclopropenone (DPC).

The CDR3 DNA is TGTGCCAGCAGGCGTGCTCCCGGGACTAGCGGGGGGGTGGAGACCCAGTACTTC. Encoded protein: CASRRAPGTSGGVETQYF. J is TRBJ2-5 and V is TRBV7-2, with TRBD2 identical over 16 bases. Germline V gene lookup returns CDR1 SGHTA and CDR2 FQGNSA. With V trimmed by 6 bases and J by 5 bases, 12 bases remained unmatched. The CDR3 has 18 residues.